This paragraph covers one TCR beta chain sequence. Its antigen is currently unknown. The Oncomine TCR Beta short-read assay was applied to DNA of cultured CD4+ T cells. TCRdb reanalysed the PCR reads using MiXCR and keeps one entry per CDR3 protein. Altogether tens of thousands of distinct CDR3 sequences are present, 43% being singletons, with the ten largest covering around 5.2%. The sample is drawn from a study of vaccination and CD4 T cells after COVID-19. Turning to the study itself: Blood was drawn a median 72 days post second dose, range 14 to 241.

Study-wide results and limits: Median roughly 86% of reactive clones detected in convalescent patients emerged only post-vaccination.

The CDR3 sequence is 14 residues long. V was clipped by 4 bases and J by 7 bases, with 13 bases between them. Germline assignment: CDR1 MDHEN and CDR2 SYDVKM. The time point: late sampling 161 to 241 days after vaccination in a few convalescent patients. As to treatment: roughly 11-day PBMC culture with coronavirus spike peptide pools or control peptides (ViraFEST assay). ViraFEST grew antigen-specific T cells using peptide pools, then sequenced TCRs. The material sequenced was CD4+ T cells from blood, cultured in vitro, taken about 7 months after SARS-CoV-2 vaccination. This receptor was obtained from a human donor who had recovered from COVID-19. V usage is TRBV28 and J usage is TRBJ2-2; D call uncertain. CDR3 coding DNA: TGTGCCAGCAGTTCCGCCCACGGGCTCGGGGAGCTGTTTTTT. Its translation is CASSSAHGLGELFF.